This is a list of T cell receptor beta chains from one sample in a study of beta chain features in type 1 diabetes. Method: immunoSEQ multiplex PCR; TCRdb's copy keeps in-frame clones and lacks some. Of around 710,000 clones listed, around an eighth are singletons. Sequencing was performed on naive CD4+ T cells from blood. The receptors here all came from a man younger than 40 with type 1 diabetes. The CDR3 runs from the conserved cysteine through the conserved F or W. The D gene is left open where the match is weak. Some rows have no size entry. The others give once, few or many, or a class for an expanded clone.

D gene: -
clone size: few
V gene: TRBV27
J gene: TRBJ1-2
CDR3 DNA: TGTGCCAGCAGTTTCCTTGGGGTTGTGAACTATGGCTACACCTTC
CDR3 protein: CASSFLGVVNYGYTF

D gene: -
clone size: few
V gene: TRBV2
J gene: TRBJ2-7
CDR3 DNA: TGTGCCAGCAGTGAAGGCAGGGTGTACGAGCAGTACTTC
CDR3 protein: CASSEGRVYEQYF

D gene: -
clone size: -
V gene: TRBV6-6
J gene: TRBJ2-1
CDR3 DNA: TGTGCCAGCAGTTTCACAGGGAGCTCCTACAATGAGCAGTTCTTC
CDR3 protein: CASSFTGSSYNEQFF

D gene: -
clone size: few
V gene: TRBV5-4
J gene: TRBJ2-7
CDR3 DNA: TGTGCCAGCAGCTTCGGACGATACTACGAGCAGTACTTC
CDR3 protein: CASSFGRYYEQYF

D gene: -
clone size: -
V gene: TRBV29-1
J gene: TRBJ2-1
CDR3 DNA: TGCAGCGGACGGGGGTTCCCCTACAATGAGCAGTTCTTC
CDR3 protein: CSGRGFPYNEQFF

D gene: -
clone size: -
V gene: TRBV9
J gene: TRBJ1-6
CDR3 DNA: TGTGCCAGCAGCCAAGGGGCAGCCTATGTATCACCCCTCCACTTT
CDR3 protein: CASSQGAAYVSPLHF

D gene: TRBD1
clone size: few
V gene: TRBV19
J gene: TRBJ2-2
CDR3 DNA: TGTGCCAGTAAAGGGGGCTTAGCGAACACCGGGGAGCTGTTTTTT
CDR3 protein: CASKGGLANTGELFF

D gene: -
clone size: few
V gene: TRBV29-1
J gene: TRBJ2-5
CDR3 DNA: TGCAGCGGTGCCCTCGGACAGGGTGGCGGGAGAGAGACCCAGTACTTC
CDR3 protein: CSGALGQGGGRETQYF

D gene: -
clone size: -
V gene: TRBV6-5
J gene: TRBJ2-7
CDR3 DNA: TGTGCCAGCAGTCGACAGTCCTACGAGCAGTACTTC
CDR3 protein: CASSRQSYEQYF

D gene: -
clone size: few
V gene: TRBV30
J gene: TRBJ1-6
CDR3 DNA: TGTGCCTGGACCAATAGCGGTTCACCCCTCCACTTT
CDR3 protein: CAWTNSGSPLHF

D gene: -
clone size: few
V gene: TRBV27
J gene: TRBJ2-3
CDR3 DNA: TGTGCCAGCAGTTTATCGTACGAATATACGCAGTATTTT
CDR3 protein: CASSLSYEYTQYF

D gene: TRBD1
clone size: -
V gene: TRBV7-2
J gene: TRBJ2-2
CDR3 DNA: TGTGCCAGCAGCTTGGTCAGGGGGTCCGGGGAGCTGTTTTTT
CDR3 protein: CASSLVRGSGELFF

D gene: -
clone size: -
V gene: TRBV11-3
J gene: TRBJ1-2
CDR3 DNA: TGTGCCAGCGGGCAGGGGCAGTCGAGCTATGGCTACACCTTC
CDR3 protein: CASGQGQSSYGYTF

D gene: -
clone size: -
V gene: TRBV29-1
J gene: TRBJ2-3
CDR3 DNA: TGCAGCGTTGCATTCCAACGGGAGCTCACAGATACGCAGTATTTT
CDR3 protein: CSVAFQRELTDTQYF

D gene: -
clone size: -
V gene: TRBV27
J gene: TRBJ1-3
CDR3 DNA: TGTGCCAGCAGTTTATCACGCGGGTCGGGAAACACCATATATTTT
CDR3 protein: CASSLSRGSGNTIYF

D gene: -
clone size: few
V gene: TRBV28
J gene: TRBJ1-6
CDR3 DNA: TGTGCCAGCATTCGGTCCCTCTATAATTCACCCCTCCACTTT
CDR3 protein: CASIRSLYNSPLHF

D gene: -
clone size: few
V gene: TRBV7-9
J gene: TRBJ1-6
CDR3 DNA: TGTGCCAGCAGCGATAATTCACCCCTCCACTTT
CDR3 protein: CASSDNSPLHF

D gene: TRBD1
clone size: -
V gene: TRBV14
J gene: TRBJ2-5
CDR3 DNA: TGTGCCAGCAGCCCCTGGACAGGCGCCCAAGAGACCCAGTACTTC
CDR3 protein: CASSPWTGAQETQYF

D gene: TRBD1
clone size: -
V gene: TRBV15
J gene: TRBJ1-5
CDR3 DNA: TGTGCCACCAGCAGTGGCGAAACAAAACACCGCCAGGGGGGAACAAATCAGCCCCAGCATTTT
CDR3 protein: CATSSGETKHRQGGTNQPQHF

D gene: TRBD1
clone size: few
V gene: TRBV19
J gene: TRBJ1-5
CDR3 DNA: TGTGCCAGTAGTGTCCGGACAGGAAGTAGCAATCAGCCCCAGCATTTT
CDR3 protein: CASSVRTGSSNQPQHF

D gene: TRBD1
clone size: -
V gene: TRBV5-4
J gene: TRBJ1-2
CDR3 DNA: TGTGCCAGCAGCCTCCAGGGGGCCGTCTATGGCTACACCTTC
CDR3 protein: CASSLQGAVYGYTF

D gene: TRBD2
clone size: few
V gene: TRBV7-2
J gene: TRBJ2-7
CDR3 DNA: TGTGCCAGCAGCTCCGGACTAGCGGGGGTTAACGAGCAGTACTTC
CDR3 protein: CASSSGLAGVNEQYF

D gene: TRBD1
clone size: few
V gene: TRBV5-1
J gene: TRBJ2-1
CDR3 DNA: TGCGCCAGCAGCAGCGGACAGGGGCTATACAATGAGCAGTTCTTC
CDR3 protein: CASSSGQGLYNEQFF

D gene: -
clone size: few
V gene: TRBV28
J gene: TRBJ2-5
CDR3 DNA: TGTGCCAGCAGCTCCCTGGGGGGGGCGCCGGGAGAGACCCAGTACTTC
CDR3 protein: CASSSLGGAPGETQYF

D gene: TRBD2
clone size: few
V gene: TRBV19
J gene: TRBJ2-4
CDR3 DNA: TGTGCCAGTAAACCGGGGGGTCACATTCAGTACTTC
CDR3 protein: CASKPGGHIQYF

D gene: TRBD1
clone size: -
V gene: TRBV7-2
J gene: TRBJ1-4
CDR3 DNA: TGTGCCAGCAGCCTACAGACAGGGATAACTAATGAAAAACTGTTTTTT
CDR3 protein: CASSLQTGITNEKLFF

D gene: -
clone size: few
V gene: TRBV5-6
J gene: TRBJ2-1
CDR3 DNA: TGTGCCAGCAGCCCAAGGTCGGGCAGTAACAATGAGCAGTTCTTC
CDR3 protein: CASSPRSGSNNEQFF

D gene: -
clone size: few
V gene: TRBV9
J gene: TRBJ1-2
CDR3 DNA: TGTGCCAGCAGCCCAGGGGTCTATGGCTACACCTTC
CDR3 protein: CASSPGVYGYTF

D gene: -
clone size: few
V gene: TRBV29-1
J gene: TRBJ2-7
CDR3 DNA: TGCAGCGTTGAACCCAGTGGCCAGTCCTACGAGCAGTACTTC
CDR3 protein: CSVEPSGQSYEQYF

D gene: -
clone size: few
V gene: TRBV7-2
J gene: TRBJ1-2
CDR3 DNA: TGTGCCAGCAGCTTAGAGTTGAGTGGCTACACCTTC
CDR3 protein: CASSLELSGYTF

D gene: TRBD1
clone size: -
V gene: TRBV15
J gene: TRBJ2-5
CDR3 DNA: TGTGCCACCAGCATTGGTCAGGGGGCCGGGAAGGAGACCCAGTACTTC
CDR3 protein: CATSIGQGAGKETQYF

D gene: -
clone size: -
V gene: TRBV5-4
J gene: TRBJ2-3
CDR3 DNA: TGTGCCAGCAGCCCGGGCCCCAGCACAGATACGCAGTATTTT
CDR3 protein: CASSPGPSTDTQYF

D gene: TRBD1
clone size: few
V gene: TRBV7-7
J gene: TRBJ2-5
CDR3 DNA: TGTGCCAGCAGCCCGAGCAGGGGGGAGACCCAGTACTTC
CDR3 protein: CASSPSRGETQYF

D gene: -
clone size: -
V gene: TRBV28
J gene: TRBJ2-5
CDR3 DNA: TGTGCCAGCATTGGCGGAGAAGAGACCCAGTACTTC
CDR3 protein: CASIGGEETQYF

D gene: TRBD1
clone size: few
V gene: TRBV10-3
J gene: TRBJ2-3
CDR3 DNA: TGTGCCGTCTCCGGGACAGGGAGAACAGATACGCAGTATTTT
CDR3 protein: CAVSGTGRTDTQYF

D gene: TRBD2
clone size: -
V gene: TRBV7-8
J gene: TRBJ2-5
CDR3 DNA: TGTGCCAGCAGCTTACGTCTAGCGGACCAAGAGACCCAGTACTTC
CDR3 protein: CASSLRLADQETQYF

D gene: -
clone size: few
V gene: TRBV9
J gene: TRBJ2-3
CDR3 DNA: TGTGCCAGCAGCGCCCTTTTATCGCTTACAGATACGCAGTATTTT
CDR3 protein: CASSALLSLTDTQYF

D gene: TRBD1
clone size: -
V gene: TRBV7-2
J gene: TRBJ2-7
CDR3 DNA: TGTGCCAGCAGCTCCCCGATGGGGACAGGCTTAGGGGAGCAGTACTTC
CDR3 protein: CASSSPMGTGLGEQYF

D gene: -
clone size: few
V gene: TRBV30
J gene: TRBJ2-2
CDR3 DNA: TGTGCCTGGAGTGTAATGGGGTACACCGGGGAGCTGTTTTTT
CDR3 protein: CAWSVMGYTGELFF

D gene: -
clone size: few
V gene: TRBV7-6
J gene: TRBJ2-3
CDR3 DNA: TGTGCCAGCAGCTCCCTTGGGGCTGCGCCCACAGATACGCAGTATTTT
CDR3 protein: CASSSLGAAPTDTQYF

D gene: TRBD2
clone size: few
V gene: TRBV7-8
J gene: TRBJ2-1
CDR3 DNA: TGTGCCAGCAGCCTGACTAGCGGGGGGTACAATGAGCAGTTCTTC
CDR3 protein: CASSLTSGGYNEQFF

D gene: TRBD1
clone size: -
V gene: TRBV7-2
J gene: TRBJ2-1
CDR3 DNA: TGTGCCAGCAGCTCCAGACTGGGGACAGGGGAAAATGAGCAGTTCTTC
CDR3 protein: CASSSRLGTGENEQFF